The T cell receptor beta chain described here comes from a study of blood T cell repertoires in COVID-19. Residents of about two dozen US areas, aged about 18 to 95 years, made up the participants. Before being deemed recovered, Cohort 3 donors had two negative PCRs, clearance, or symptom resolution. As handled by the study authors: Nucleated cell counts were estimated from reference gene primer amplification. The protocol was immunoSEQ multiplex PCR, while the TCRdb copy is restricted to in-frame clones and leaves out a portion. V and J calls and clone size are as listed in that table; D and trimming were resolved from the DNA. This sample yields over 200,000 clones, of which around 90% are seen a single time; 10% to 14% belongs to the top ten. The sample consisted of PBMCs or T cells enriched from blood (not recorded which). This receptor was taken from a man aged 25-45 years who had recovered from COVID-19.

The CDR3 DNA sequence: TGTGCCAGCAGCCCCCAGGGGGTTAGCACAGATACGCAGTATTTT. Translating gives CASSPQGVSTDTQYF. This chain joins TRBV11-1 and TRBJ2-3; the match to TRBD1 covers 7 bases. CDR3 size: 15 residues. J gave up 0 bases and V 5 bases, and 5 bases lay outside the gene matches. Germline CDR1 is SGHAT and CDR2 is FQDESV (reference sequence).